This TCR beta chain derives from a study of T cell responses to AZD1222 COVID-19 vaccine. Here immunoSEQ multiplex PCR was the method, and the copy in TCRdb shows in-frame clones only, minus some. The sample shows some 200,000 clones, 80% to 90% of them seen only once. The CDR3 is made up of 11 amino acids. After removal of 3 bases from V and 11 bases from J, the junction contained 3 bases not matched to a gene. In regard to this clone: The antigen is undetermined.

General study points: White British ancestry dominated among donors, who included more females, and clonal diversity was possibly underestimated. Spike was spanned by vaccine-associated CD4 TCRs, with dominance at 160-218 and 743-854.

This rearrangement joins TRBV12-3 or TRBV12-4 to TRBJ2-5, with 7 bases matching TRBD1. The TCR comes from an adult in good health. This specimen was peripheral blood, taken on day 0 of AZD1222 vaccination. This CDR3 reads CASSFGRGQYF. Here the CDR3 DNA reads TGTGCCAGCAGTTTCGGCAGGGGGCAGTACTTC.